These T cell receptor beta chains were read from a single sample in a study of T-cell memory formation after mild COVID-19. TCRdb re-derived calls from the 5' RACE reads in MiXCR, one entry per CDR3 protein. The data show hundreds of thousands of distinct CDR3 sequences, 20% to 25% seen once. The sequenced material came from PBMCs or a T cell subset sorted from them (not recorded which). The source of these receptors is a young man who had mild COVID-19 (a few samples of this study predate the infection). Cell type and time point are not known. Both conserved end residues are part of each CDR3. The D gene is left open where the match is weak. Where a row states a size, it is once, few, many or the class of an expanded clone; other rows omit it.

v_gene,j_gene,abundance,d_gene,CDR3aa,CDR3nt
TRBV7-8,TRBJ1-2,.,TRBD1,CASSRPETGTHNGYTF,TGTGCCAGCAGCCGCCCGGAGACAGGGACTCATAATGGCTACACCTTC
TRBV2,TRBJ2-1,.,TRBD2,CASRTSGYDNEQFF,TGTGCCAGCCGGACTAGCGGATATGACAATGAGCAGTTCTTC
TRBV6-5,TRBJ2-5,few,.,CASSYVGLQETQYF,TGTGCCAGCAGTTACGTTGGCCTCCAAGAGACCCAGTACTTC
TRBV9,TRBJ2-4,.,.,CASSSQNIQYF,TGTGCCAGCAGCTCCCAAAACATTCAGTACTTC
TRBV12-5,TRBJ1-2,.,TRBD1,CASGSPGTVYGYTF,TGTGCTAGTGGTTCACCGGGGACAGTATATGGCTACACCTTC
TRBV30,TRBJ2-4,.,.,CAWSPGLLGNIQYF,TGTGCCTGGAGCCCAGGACTCCTAGGGAACATTCAGTACTTC
TRBV11-2,TRBJ2-3,few,TRBD2,CASSQLAGGTLTQYF,TGTGCCAGCAGTCAGCTAGCGGGGGGTACGCTTACGCAGTATTTT
TRBV27,TRBJ2-1,few,TRBD2,CASSVREAGDPGDEQFF,TGTGCCAGCAGTGTCCGGGAAGCGGGGGATCCTGGCGATGAGCAGTTCTTC
TRBV6-6,TRBJ2-4,few,.,CASSYGQGWTKNIQYF,TGTGCCAGCAGTTACGGTCAGGGGTGGACCAAAAACATTCAGTACTTC
TRBV4-2,TRBJ2-3,few,TRBD1,CASIGTATDTQYF,TGTGCCAGCATCGGGACAGCCACAGATACGCAGTATTTT
TRBV6-2/TRBV6-3,TRBJ1-1,few,.,CASSWPTGQGTEAFF,TGTGCCAGCAGTTGGCCGACAGGCCAGGGCACTGAAGCTTTCTTT
TRBV6-2/TRBV6-3,TRBJ2-4,.,.,CASRSQGGKNIQYF,TGTGCCAGCAGGTCGCAGGGAGGCAAAAACATTCAGTACTTC
TRBV7-2,TRBJ2-5,.,TRBD2,CASSPGGLIQTQYF,TGTGCCAGCAGCCCGGGGGGGTTAATTCAGACCCAGTACTTC
TRBV5-6,TRBJ2-4,few,.,CASSLQLGGIQYF,TGTGCCAGCAGCTTGCAGCTAGGAGGCATTCAGTACTTC
TRBV12-3/TRBV12-4,TRBJ2-3,.,.,CASRVGDGTDTQYF,TGTGCCAGCAGGGTCGGGGACGGCACAGATACGCAGTATTTT
TRBV5-1,TRBJ1-2,few,.,CASSTPGGNGYTF,TGCGCCAGCAGCACCCCGGGGGGGAATGGCTACACCTTC
TRBV29-1,TRBJ2-7,.,TRBD1,CSVEDGQAFEQYF,TGCAGCGTTGAAGATGGACAGGCTTTCGAGCAGTACTTC
TRBV7-2,TRBJ2-2,few,TRBD1,CASSPWPGQENTGELFF,TGTGCCAGCAGCCCATGGCCGGGACAGGAGAACACCGGGGAGCTGTTTTTT
TRBV5-1,TRBJ2-1,.,.,CASSFRQHLGEQFF,TGCGCCAGCAGCTTCAGACAGCATTTGGGTGAGCAGTTCTTC
TRBV20-1,TRBJ2-5,many,.,CSARDVGGQETQYF,TGCAGTGCTAGAGATGTGGGGGGACAAGAGACCCAGTACTTC
TRBV7-9,TRBJ2-3,.,.,CASIHKGEGEADTQYF,TGTGCCAGCATCCATAAAGGAGAGGGAGAGGCAGATACGCAGTATTTT
TRBV5-8,TRBJ2-1,few,.,CASSLGTTKDDEQFF,TGTGCCAGCAGCTTGGGTACAACAAAGGACGATGAGCAGTTCTTC
TRBV28,TRBJ1-5,many,.,CASSSPGGVNQPQHF,TGTGCCAGCAGTTCTCCGGGTGGGGTCAATCAGCCCCAGCATTTT
TRBV4-3,TRBJ1-4,.,.,CASSHPVEGEKLFF,TGCGCCAGCAGCCATCCGGTAGAGGGGGAAAAACTGTTTTTT
TRBV5-6,TRBJ2-2,.,.,CASSLVWGMNTGELFF,TGTGCCAGCAGCCTTGTCTGGGGGATGAACACCGGGGAGCTGTTTTTT